This T cell receptor beta chain emerged from a study of blood T cell repertoires in COVID-19. In the study overall: Specimens from acute and convalescent COVID-19 originated in the United States, Italy and Spain. T cells, B-cell-depleted T cells, or PBMCs provided the cDNA or gDNA that served as material.

The germline V and J ends were trimmed by 4 bases and 8 bases, with 15 bases remaining between them. This CDR3 contains 14 residues. The germline V gene encodes CDR1 LNHDA and CDR2 SQIVND (reference sequence). TCRdb keeps only in-frame clones here, not all; method: immunoSEQ multiplex PCR. The sample lists about 320,000 clones, around 90% occurring once. Participant age was about 18 to 89 years, and participants resided in about two dozen US areas. Sequencing was done on a sample of PBMCs or T cells enriched from blood (not recorded which). The receptor comes from a woman aged 18 to 35 who had recovered from COVID-19. The gene calls are TRBV19 and TRBJ1-3; possibly TRBD1 for D (5 bases). The CDR3: CASSKTLIRDTIYF. CDR3 nucleotides: TGTGCCAGTAGTAAGACGCTGATCAGGGACACCATATATTTT.